These 17 T cell receptor beta chains originate from one sample sequenced in a study of cytomegalovirus exposure and HLA in healthy donors. 13 Jbeta primers and 60 Vbeta primers were used for the PCR. Using immunoSEQ multiplex PCR, the repertoire was profiled, and TCRdb retains in-frame clones only, with some absent. The profile covers 100,000 to 150,000 clones, with roughly 72% appearing a single time and 3.5% to 4.5% taken by the ten largest. The material sequenced was PBMCs. All receptors derive from a middle-aged man in good health and CMV-seropositive.

The chain carries TRBV5-5 and TRBJ1-3; D call uncertain. The germline V gene encodes CDR1 SGHKS and CDR2 YYEKEE (reference sequence). The length of the CDR3 is 14 residues. V shed 4 bases and J shed 6 bases, with 14 bases lying between them. CDR3 residues: CASSEYPVINTIYF. In DNA, the CDR3 is TGTGCCAGCAGCGAGTATCCGGTGATAAACACCATATATTTT. Full variable domain (outside the CDR3, taken from reference TRBV5-5 and TRBJ1-3): DAGVTQSPTHLIKTRGQQVTLRCSPISGHKSVSWYQQVLGQGPQFIFQYYEKEERGRGNFPDRFSARQFPNYSSELNVNALLLGDSALYLCASSEYPVINTIYFGEGSWLTVV.

This clone was counted a few times. Different DNA sequences within this sample yield the same CDR3. The chain combines TRBV7-9 with TRBJ2-3; a possible D gene is TRBD2 (5 bases). Germline V gene sequence: CDR1 SEHNR, CDR2 FQNEAQ (reference sequence). The CDR3 sequence is 13 residues long. The germline V and J ends were trimmed by 5 bases and 4 bases, with 10 bases remaining between them. The CDR3 sequence: CASSPRGPDTQYF. The CDR3 coding sequence is TGTGCCAGCAGCCCCCGGGGTCCAGATACGCAGTATTTT. The complete variable domain, with remaining parts taken from reference TRBV7-9 and TRBJ2-3, reads DTGVSQNPRHKITKRGQNVTFRCDPISEHNRLYWYRQTLGQGPEFLTYFQNEAQLEKSRLLSDRFSAERPKGSFSTLEIQRTEQGDSAMYLCASSPRGPDTQYFGPGTRLTVL.

J is TRBJ2-7 and V is TRBV7-2, with D hard to call. V lost 3 bases, J lost 3 bases, and 9 bases lay in between. CDR1 and CDR2 (germline): SGHTA, FQGNSA. The CDR3 sequence is 13 residues long. This CDR3 is CASSLYGNYEQYF. CDR3 in DNA: TGTGCCAGCAGCTTGTACGGTAACTACGAGCAGTACTTC.

The V call is TRBV7-6, the J call TRBJ1-4; no firm D call. The CDR3 consists of 13 residues. Trimming stripped 3 bases from V and 1 base from J, with 3 bases between. CDR1 is SGHVS and CDR2 is FNYEAQ in the germline V gene. DNA for the CDR3: TGTGCCAGCAGCTTTCAAACTAATGAAAAACTGTTTTTT. Translating gives CASSFQTNEKLFF. The entire variable domain, with the rest obtained from reference TRBV7-6 and TRBJ1-4, is as follows: GAGVSQSPRYKVTKRGQDVALRCDPISGHVSLYWYRQALGQGPEFLTYFNYEAQQDKSGLPNDRFSAERPEGSISTLTIQRTEQRDSAMYRCASSFQTNEKLFFGSGTQLSVL.

This clone was detected only once. The chain combines TRBV13 with TRBJ2-5, with 11 bases aligning to TRBD2. CDR3 size: 14 residues. Losses at the gene ends were 8 bases for V and 5 bases for J; bases not matched to a gene: 7. Germline CDR1 PRHDT, CDR2 FYEKMQ (reference sequence). Written as DNA, the CDR3 is TGTGCCAGCCGTACTAGCGGGGGAGGTGAGACCCAGTACTTC. It is translated as CASRTSGGGETQYF. Complete variable domain (other parts from reference TRBV13 and TRBJ2-5): AAGVIQSPRHLIKEKRETATLKCYPIPRHDTVYWYQQGPGQDPQFLISFYEKMQSDKGSIPDRFSAQQFSDYHSELNMSSLELGDSALYFCASRTSGGGETQYFGPGTRLLVL.

This chain connects TRBV4-1 to TRBJ2-7, with 7 bases fitting TRBD1. The length of the CDR3 is 17 residues. The germline CDR1 and CDR2 sequences are MGHRA and YSYEKL. The V segment lost 0 bases and the J segment 3 bases; nucleotides outside the gene matches: 11. The CDR3 DNA is TGCGCCAGCAGCCAAGAAGGGTTAGGAGACAGGGACTACGAGCAGTACTTC. Translation gives CASSQEGLGDRDYEQYF.

This sequence joins TRBV7-8 and TRBJ2-5; the match to TRBD2 covers 16 bases. The J segment lost 3 bases and the V segment lost 0 bases, leaving 1 base of the junction unmatched. The germline gives CDR1 SGHVS, CDR2 FQNEAQ. The CDR3 loop spans 17 amino acids. The CDR3 DNA reads TGTGCCAGCAGCTTAGCGGGACTAGCGGGAGGGAAAGAGACCCAGTACTTC. Protein: CASSLAGLAGGKETQYF.

The table lists this clone with a few counts. The chain joins TRBV4-2 to TRBJ1-1, with no clear D. This CDR3 is 16 amino acids long. Germline CDR1 reads LGHNA; CDR2 reads YNFKEQ. V was cut by 4 bases and J by 4 bases, with 19 bases left in between. This CDR3 reads CASSPQDVIAATEAFF. The CDR3 DNA follows: TGTGCCAGCAGCCCCCAAGATGTGATCGCGGCCACTGAAGCTTTCTTT.

V is TRBV29-1 and J is TRBJ2-7; TRBD1 matches at 10 bases. The V and J ends lost 4 bases and 7 bases, in that order; junction bases with no gene match: 7. Per the germline V gene, CDR1 is SQVTM and CDR2 is ANQGSEA. This CDR3 is built from 13 residues. This CDR3 is CSVVGTGAREQYF. In nucleotides, the CDR3 is TGCAGCGTTGTCGGGACAGGGGCAAGGGAGCAGTACTTC.

J is TRBJ2-1 and V is TRBV19; tentatively, D is TRBD2 (7 bases). Trimming shortened V by 6 bases and J by 7 bases, and 25 bases separated the two germline ends. Germline CDR1 LNHDA, CDR2 SQIVND (reference sequence). CDR3 length: 17 residues. This CDR3 reads CASSPSRGGEGLNEQFF. The CDR3 nucleotides are TGTGCCAGTAGCCCGAGTAGGGGGGGGGAGGGCCTAAATGAGCAGTTCTTC.

This sequence joins TRBV19 and TRBJ1-2, with 8 bases lining up with TRBD1. Germline V CDR1 and CDR2: LNHDA, SQIVND (reference sequence). Unmatched junction bases numbered 2, after V lost 3 bases and J lost 2 bases. CDR3 length: 14 residues. CDR3 amino acids: CASSMGQDNYGYTF. DNA for the CDR3: TGTGCCAGTAGTATGGGACAGGACAACTATGGCTACACCTTC.

This clone has only one observation. The J gene is TRBJ1-1, the V gene TRBV7-2, with 7 bases fitting TRBD1. CDR3 size: 14 residues. The V and J ends lost 4 bases and 4 bases, in that order; junction bases with no gene match: 6. Per germline, CDR1 SGHTA and CDR2 FQGNSA. CDR3 bases: TGTGCCAGCAGCTCTACAGGGGCGGGCACTGAAGCTTTCTTT. Translating it yields CASSSTGAGTEAFF.

J is TRBJ1-2 and V is TRBV7-2; 7 positions match TRBD1. V was clipped by 2 bases and J by 1 base; unmatched bases: 4. The germline CDR1 and CDR2 sequences are SGHTA and FQGNSA. The CDR3 loop spans 15 amino acids. CDR3 protein: CASSLTGEHNYGYTF. DNA of the CDR3: TGTGCCAGCAGCTTAACAGGGGAACATAACTATGGCTACACCTTC.

The DNA for the CDR3 is TGTGCCAGCAGGATGACTAGCGGGAGGGCCTTCGAGCAGTACTTC. This encodes CASRMTSGRAFEQYF. The chain uses TRBV2 and TRBJ2-7, with TRBD2 matching over 14 bases. Trimming took 6 bases from V and 6 from J; bases not matched to a gene: 7. Germline V gene sequence: CDR1 SNHLY, CDR2 FYNNEI. This CDR3 region has 15 residues.

The chain recombines TRBV6-4 with TRBJ1-1, with D perhaps matching TRBD1 (5 bases). CDR3 length equals 13 residues. Germline V gene lookup returns CDR1 MRHNA and CDR2 SNTAGT. The ends were cut back, 7 bases at V and 3 bases at J, with 12 bases in the middle. The CDR3 DNA follows: TGTGCCAGCAAGGGAAGGGGCGACACTGAAGCTTTCTTT. Encoded protein: CASKGRGDTEAFF.

This clone has more than one count but fewer than ten. This chain connects TRBV5-1 to TRBJ2-2; possible D gene TRBD1, 6 bases. This CDR3 is 16 amino acids long. Germline V lookup: CDR1 SGHRS, CDR2 YFSETQ. V lost 2 bases to trimming and J lost 4 bases, with 15 bases between them. The CDR3 protein is CASSLSTDRRTGELFF. CDR3 nucleotide sequence: TGCGCCAGCAGCTTATCGACCGACAGGCGCACCGGGGAGCTGTTTTTT.

This clone has just one count. The chain uses TRBV10-1 and TRBJ2-7; D is perhaps TRBD1 (6 bases). In germline, CDR1 is WNHNN, CDR2 SYGVQD (reference sequence). This CDR3 is built from 12 residues. Between the trimmed V and J ends, which lost 6 bases and 4 bases, there was a span of 10 bases. The CDR3 region has the DNA TGCGCCAGCAGGGGCAGGGGATACGAGCAGTACTTC. Protein sequence: CASRGRGYEQYF.